These 18 T cell receptor beta chains were sequenced from one sample in a study of blood T cell repertoires in COVID-19. Only in-frame clones appear in the TCRdb table, and some are missing; sequencing was by immunoSEQ multiplex PCR. Here the sample spans 150,000 to 200,000 clones, around nine tenths being singletons. The sequencing input was peripheral blood. The receptors stem from a human donor in a cohort sampled during active COVID-19.

The genes are TRBV5-1 and TRBJ1-1; maybe TRBD1 (6 bases). From germline, CDR1 is SGHRS and CDR2 YFSETQ. This CDR3 has 15 residues. V was clipped by 0 bases and J by 2 bases, with 11 bases between them. CDR3 in amino acids: CASSLVPGGNTEAFF. For the CDR3, the DNA is TGCGCCAGCAGCTTGGTACCGGGGGGCAACACTGAAGCTTTCTTT.

The rearrangement joins TRBV6-9 to TRBJ2-7; 7 bases map to TRBD2. The germline CDR1 and CDR2 sequences are MNHGY and SVAAGI. Germline trimming cut 2 bases from V and 4 bases from J; bases unmatched to any gene: 20. The CDR3 runs to 19 residues. CDR3: CASSYGPNETSSNNYEQYF. In DNA form, the CDR3 reads TGTGCCAGCAGTTATGGCCCCAATGAGACTAGCAGCAATAATTACGAGCAGTACTTC.

The chain carries TRBV5-1 and TRBJ1-6; TRBD1 agrees at 8 bases. Germline V gives CDR1 SGHRS, CDR2 YFSETQ. This CDR3 region has 15 residues. V was pared by 3 bases and J by 7 bases, with 6 bases of the junction left unmatched. The CDR3 bases are TGCGCCAGCAGCTCGACGGACAGGGAGAATTCACCCCTCCACTTT. Encoded protein: CASSSTDRENSPLHF.

The chain has TRBV28 and TRBJ1-1, with TRBD1 matching 10 bases. This CDR3 comprises 20 residues. V shed 7 bases and J 1 base; nucleotides not matched to a gene: 21. CDR1 and CDR2 (germline): MDHEN, SYDVKM. The chain's CDR3 is CASTGGSGTGEGVGNTEAFF. The CDR3 DNA reads as TGTGCCAGCACCGGTGGTTCGGGGACAGGGGAGGGGGTAGGGAACACTGAAGCTTTCTTT.

The chain uses TRBV18 and TRBJ2-1, with TRBD2 matching 10 bases. CDR3 length: 16 amino acids. Trimming cost V 2 bases and J 5 bases; bases outside gene matches: 6. Germline-derived CDR1 and CDR2 are KGHSH and LQKENI. The chain's CDR3 is CASSPWGTSADNEQFF. In DNA form, the CDR3 reads TGTGCCAGCTCACCATGGGGGACTAGCGCGGACAATGAGCAGTTCTTC.

The sample holds one count of this clone. The chain joins TRBV7-2 to TRBJ2-3; 7 nucleotides match TRBD2. The germline CDR1 and CDR2 sequences are SGHTA and FQGNSA. This CDR3 spans 15 amino acids. Trimming cost V 6 bases and J 4 bases; bases outside gene matches: 10. CDR3 loop: CASRLLGLVADTQYF. In DNA, the CDR3 is TGTGCCAGCAGGCTTCTTGGACTAGTGGCAGATACGCAGTATTTT.

In regard to this clone: At one end, the junction sequence differs from germline, possibly due to a read error. The gene calls are TRBV28 and TRBJ2-7, with 8 bases lining up with TRBD1. The CDR3 contains 16 residues. Germline CDR1 and CDR2: MDHEN and SYDVKM. CDR3 amino acids: CASSLSQGVSPLWGTF. The CDR3 region has the DNA TGTGCCAGCAGTTTGTCACAGGGGGTATCTCCGCTTTGGGGAACCTTC.

V is TRBV12-3 or TRBV12-4 and J is TRBJ1-1; D unclear. The CDR3 spans 13 residues. The V end was cut by 6 bases, the J end by 8 bases, with 16 bases between. The CDR3 nucleotides are TGTGCCAGCAGCAAAAAGTATCTTAGCGAAGCTTTCTTT. Amino acids: CASSKKYLSEAFF.

A word on this clone: Mismatch with germline at one junction end may stem from a read error. This chain connects TRBV28 to TRBJ1-5, with no clear D. The CDR3 spans 11 residues. Germline loops: CDR1 MDHEN, CDR2 SYDVKM. CDR3 DNA sequence: TGTGCAGGAGGGAGGAGCGCCCGCATGTATTTT. It codes for CAGGRSARMYF.

The rearrangement uses TRBV28 and TRBJ1-1; D not certain. CDR1 is MDHEN and CDR2 is SYDVKM in the germline V gene. Trimming cost V 1 base and J 2 bases, with 8 bases left between them. The CDR3 spans 14 residues. The CDR3 region is CASSLSQKNTEAFF. CDR3 DNA: TGTGCCAGCAGTTTATCGCAGAAAAACACTGAAGCTTTCTTT. Full variable domain (rest looked up from reference TRBV28 and TRBJ1-1): DVKVTQSSRYLVKRTGEKVFLECVQDMDHENMFWYRQDPGLGLRLIYFSYDVKMKEKGDIPEGYSVSREKKERFSLILESASTNQTSMYLCASSLSQKNTEAFFGQGTRLTVV.

There are a few counts of this clone. This chain uses TRBV18 with TRBJ2-3; TRBD2 aligns across 12 bases. Germline V gene sequence: CDR1 KGHSH, CDR2 LQKENI. This CDR3 is 15 amino acids long. J lost 6 bases, V lost 1 base, and 2 bases had no gene match. In nucleotides, the CDR3 is TGTGCCAGCTCACCACGACTAGCGGGGGCGGATACGCAGTATTTT. It encodes CASSPRLAGADTQYF. The variable domain in full, with the rest retrieved from reference TRBV18 and TRBJ2-3, is NAGVMQNPRHLVRRRGQEARLRCSPMKGHSHVYWYRQLPEEGLKFMVYLQKENIIDESGMPKERFSAEFPKEGPSILRIQQVVRGDSAAYFCASSPRLAGADTQYFGPGTRLTVL.

The V and J genes are TRBV7-2 and TRBJ2-7; the D gene is possibly TRBD2 (7 bases). The germline gives CDR1 SGHTA, CDR2 FQGNSA. Trimming stripped 7 bases from V and 3 bases from J, with 19 bases between. The length of the CDR3 is 15 residues. As DNA, the CDR3 is TGTGCCAGCACCCAGGAGGGGGGGAGAAACTACGAGCAGTACTTC. This sequence encodes CASTQEGGRNYEQYF.

The V and J genes are TRBV5-1 and TRBJ2-7; TRBD2 matches at 9 bases. The length of the CDR3 is 14 residues. Trimming at V came to 4 bases and at J to 7 bases, leaving 9 bases not matched to a gene. From germline, CDR1 is SGHRS and CDR2 YFSETQ. The CDR3: CASSQTAGGGEQYF. The CDR3 DNA follows: TGCGCCAGCAGCCAGACCGCGGGAGGGGGGGAGCAGTACTTC. The whole variable domain, filled in from reference TRBV5-1 and TRBJ2-7, reads KAGVTQTPRYLIKTRGQQVTLSCSPISGHRSVSWYQQTPGQGLQFLFEYFSETQRNKGNFPGRFSGRQFSNSRSEMNVSTLELGDSALYLCASSQTAGGGEQYFGPGTRLTVT.

This rearrangement joins TRBV5-6 to TRBJ2-7; TRBD2 is a possible D gene (6 bases). The CDR3 covers 14 residues. V was trimmed by 2 bases and J by 0 bases, leaving 9 bases between them. CDR1 is SGHDT, CDR2 YYEEEE, per germline. The CDR3 region has the DNA TGTGCCAGCAGCTTCGCGGGACCCTCCTACGAGCAGTACTTC. Its protein product is CASSFAGPSYEQYF.

This clone was found once. V usage is TRBV30 and J usage is TRBJ2-7, with 7 bases lining up with TRBD2. Trimming at V came to 1 base and at J to 5 bases, leaving 5 bases not matched to a gene. The V gene's germline CDR1 is GTSNPN and CDR2 SVGIG (reference sequence). The CDR3 loop spans 13 amino acids. The CDR3 sequence: CAWSGGRVHEQYF. The DNA for the CDR3 is TGTGCCTGGAGTGGGGGGAGGGTCCACGAGCAGTACTTC.

The chain carries TRBV6-4 and TRBJ2-2, with a possible D match to TRBD1 (5 bases). Germline CDR1 is MRHNA and CDR2 is SNTAGT. The CDR3 is made up of 14 amino acids. Deletions cut 5 bases from V and 1 base from J, with 8 bases between. CDR3 sequence: CASSFQGNTGELFF. The CDR3 nucleotides are TGTGCCAGCAGTTTTCAGGGGAACACCGGGGAGCTGTTTTTT.

The V call is TRBV18, the J call TRBJ2-1, with D possibly TRBD2 on 8 matching bases. CDR1 is KGHSH, CDR2 LQKENI, per germline. Trimming took 3 bases from V and 9 from J, leaving 21 bases between them. The CDR3 length is 16 residues. CDR3 in amino acids: CASSPSGTRGRGEQFF. The CDR3 DNA is TGTGCCAGCTCACCCTCCGGGACTAGGGGGCGAGGTGAGCAGTTCTTC. The full variable domain, with the rest looked up from reference TRBV18 and TRBJ2-1, is NAGVMQNPRHLVRRRGQEARLRCSPMKGHSHVYWYRQLPEEGLKFMVYLQKENIIDESGMPKERFSAEFPKEGPSILRIQQVVRGDSAAYFCASSPSGTRGRGEQFFGPGTRLTVL.

Remarks on this clone: Additional DNA sequences in this sample encode the identical CDR3. This chain connects TRBV7-3 to TRBJ2-5; 7 nucleotides agree with TRBD2. There are 13 residues in the CDR3. Per the germline V gene, CDR1 is SGHTA and CDR2 is FQGTGA. The trim removed 1 base at V and 4 bases at J, leaving 0 bases unmatched. Written as DNA, the CDR3 is TGTGCCAGCAGCTTAAGGGAGGGAGAGACCCAGTACTTC. This gives the protein CASSLREGETQYF.